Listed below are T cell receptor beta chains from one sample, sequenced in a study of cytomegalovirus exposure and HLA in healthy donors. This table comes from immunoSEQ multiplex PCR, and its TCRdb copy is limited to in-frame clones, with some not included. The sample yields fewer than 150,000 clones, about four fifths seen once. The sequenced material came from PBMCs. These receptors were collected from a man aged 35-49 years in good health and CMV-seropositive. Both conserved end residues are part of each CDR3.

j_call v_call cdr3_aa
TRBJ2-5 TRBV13 CASSLASGRADQETQYF
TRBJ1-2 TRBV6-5 CASRSTGTGAGYTF
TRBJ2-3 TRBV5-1 CASSLGGASTDTQYF
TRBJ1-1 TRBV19 CASNPGNTEAFF
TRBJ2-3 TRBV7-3 CASSYSGTDTQYF
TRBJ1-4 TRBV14 CASSQDRGQGQFF
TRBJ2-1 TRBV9 CASSVETSGGYEQFF
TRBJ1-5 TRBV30 CAWSPQSGQPQHF
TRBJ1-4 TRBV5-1 CASSLAAGSGKKLFF
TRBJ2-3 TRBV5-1 CASISGTDTQYF
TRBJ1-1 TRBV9 CASSVTGTGGTHW
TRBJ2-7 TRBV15 CATSKSTGRLYEQYF
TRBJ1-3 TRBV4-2 CASSPGGAGGYGNTIYF
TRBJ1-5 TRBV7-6 CASSLEAGLEPQHF
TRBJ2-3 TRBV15 CATSRDGRDTQYF
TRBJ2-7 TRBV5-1 CASSLVFGTGSSYEQYF
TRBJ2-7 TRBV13 CASSLGEAGNRQYF
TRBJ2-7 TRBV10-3 CAISGLAGTYEQYF
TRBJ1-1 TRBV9 CASSVGDKAFF
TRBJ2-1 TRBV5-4 CASSLVWDSPRRASSNEQFF
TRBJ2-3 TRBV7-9 CASSSLDTQYF
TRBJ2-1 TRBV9 CASSKGTSGTYNEQFF
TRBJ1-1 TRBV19 CASSIGGAEAFF
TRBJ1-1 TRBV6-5 CASSSGYTEAFF
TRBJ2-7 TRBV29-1 CSVQEDYEQYF
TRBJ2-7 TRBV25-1 CASSGYFYEQYF
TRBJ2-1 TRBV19 CASRPGQGSLDEQFF
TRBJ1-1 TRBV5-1 CASSLATANTEAFF
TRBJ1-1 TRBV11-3 CASSRTATNTEAFF
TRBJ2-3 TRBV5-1 CASSFQSDTQYF
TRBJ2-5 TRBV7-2 CASSLVGLARETQYF
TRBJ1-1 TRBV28 CASSFRGNTEAFF
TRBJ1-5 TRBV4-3 CASSQDDRNQPQHF
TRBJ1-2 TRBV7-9 CSSSLTGQGYTF
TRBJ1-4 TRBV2 CASSVGQGREKLFF
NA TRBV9 CASSPRAGGLTYEQYF
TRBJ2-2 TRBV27 CASSVGWGNTGELFF
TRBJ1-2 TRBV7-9 CASSFRGFYGYTF
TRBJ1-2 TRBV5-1 CASTELAQGTFVSGYTF
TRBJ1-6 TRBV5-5 CASSSPVLYNSPLHF
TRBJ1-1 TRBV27 CASSLSTPGGPNTEAFF
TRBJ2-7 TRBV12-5 CASGLDRAYEQYF
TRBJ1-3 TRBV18 CASSPRGAGNTIYF
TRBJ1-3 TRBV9 CASSVGSFSGNTIYF
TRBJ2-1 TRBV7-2 CASSHRGGYNEQFF
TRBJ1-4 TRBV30 CAWSRGYEKLFF
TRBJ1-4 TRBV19 CASKDQGPTTNEKLFF
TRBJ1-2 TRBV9 CASSVSINYGYTF
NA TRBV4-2 CASSLNAYEQYF
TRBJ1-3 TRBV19 CASSGLGKVSGNTIYF
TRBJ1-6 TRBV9 CASSVAAGHNSPLHF
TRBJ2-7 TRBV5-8 CASSLGPTGWSSYEQYF
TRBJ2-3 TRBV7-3 CASSFSARTDTQYF
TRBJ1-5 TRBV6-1 CASSEIMSVSNQPQHF
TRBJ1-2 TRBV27 CASRRQSANYGYTF
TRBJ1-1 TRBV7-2 CASSLFSAGTEAFF
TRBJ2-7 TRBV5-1 CASSFSGKTYEQYF
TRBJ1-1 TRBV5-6 CASSPVAGSEAFF
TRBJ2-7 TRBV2 CASGGQISYEQYF